The 19 T cell receptor beta chains in this list originate from one sample, sequenced in a study of tumor and adjacent non-tumor tissue in lung cancer. RNA was extracted from bulk tissue without any cell sorting. TCRbeta libraries were built with three rounds of nested PCR, modified from ARM-PCR. Each CDR3 protein is one row after TCRdb ran MiXCR on the multiplex PCR reads. The sample has some 100,000 distinct CDR3 sequences, around 75% seen once; the top ten hold roughly 35%. Source material: lung tumor tissue. The receptors originated from a woman aged 60-70 years with non-small cell lung cancer.

The rearrangement uses TRBV6-1 and TRBJ2-5; a weak D match, TRBD1 (5 bases). CDR3 length: 13 amino acids. Germline CDR1 MNHNS, CDR2 SASEGT. V dropped 3 bases and J dropped 10 bases, with 15 bases sitting between them. CDR3 DNA: TGTGCCAGCAGTGAGCACAGGAAAAAGATCCAGTACTTC. Its protein is CASSEHRKKIQYF.

The rearrangement links TRBV11-3 to TRBJ2-1, with TRBD2 identical over 8 bases. Germline lookup yields CDR1 SGHNT and CDR2 YENEEA. This CDR3 has 17 residues. With 7 bases clipped from V and 5 bases from J, the junction kept 16 bases outside the gene matches. The CDR3 loop is CASKLELISGNHNEQFF. The CDR3 DNA reads TGTGCCAGCAAATTAGAGTTGATTAGCGGGAACCACAATGAGCAGTTCTTC.

The rearrangement links TRBV27 to TRBJ1-1, with D uncertain. In germline, CDR1 is MNHEY, CDR2 SMNVEV (reference sequence). The CDR3 is 14 amino acids. With 4 bases removed from V and 0 bases from J, the gap between germline ends came to 9 bases. The CDR3, as DNA: TGTGCCAGCAGTTCACCCACGGTGAACACTGAAGCTTTCTTT. It specifies CASSSPTVNTEAFF.

This clonotype was recorded only once. With a much larger clone just one base away, this may be a read error. The V call is TRBV20-1, the J call TRBJ1-5, with unresolved D. The CDR3 covers 13 residues. Germline V CDR1 and CDR2: DFQATT, SNEGSKA (reference sequence). In DNA, the CDR3 is TGCAGTGCTAGAGATGCCGGGAATCAGCCCCATCATTTT. Translating it yields CSARDAGNQPHHF.

With respect to this clonotype: This is likely a read error, given that the CDR3 carries no conserved phenylalanine or tryptophan at its end. The chain has TRBV11-3 and TRBJ1-1; D gene unclear. Trimming stripped 2 bases from V and 0 bases from J, with 19 bases between. Germline V gene sequence: CDR1 SGHNT, CDR2 YENEEA. The CDR3 has 18 amino acids. As DNA, the CDR3 is TGTGCCAGCAGCTTAATTGGGCCGCCGTTACGGATGAACACTGAAGCTTTCTAT. Protein sequence: CASSLIGPPLRMNTEAFY.

In the case of this clonotype: With a much larger clone just one base away, this may be a read error. This rearrangement joins TRBV20-1 to TRBJ1-2; a possible D gene is TRBD1 (5 bases). The ends were cut back, 2 bases at V and 1 base at J, with 29 bases in the middle. The CDR3 has 20 residues. CDR1 DFQATT and CDR2 SNEGSKA come from the germline V gene (reference sequence). CDR3 amino acids: CSARPVQGTPQFPLNYGYTF. The CDR3 DNA follows: TGCAGTGCTAGACCAGTTCAGGGAACCCCACAATTCCCCCTTAACTATGGCTACACCTTC.

With regard to this clonotype: At one end the junction does not follow the germline gene, possibly because of a read error. The chain links TRBV11-2 to TRBJ2-2; tentatively, D is TRBD2 (6 bases). The CDR3 totals 15 residues. Germline V CDR1 and CDR2: SGHAT, FQNNGV. Here the CDR3 reads CTSSLGWGNTGGLFF. The CDR3 nucleotides read TGTACCAGCAGCTTAGGGTGGGGGAACACCGGGGGGCTGTTTTTT. The entire variable domain, with the rest obtained from reference TRBV11-2 and TRBJ2-2, is as follows: EAGVAQSPRYKIIEKRQSVAFWCNPISGHATLYWYQQILGQGPKLLIQFQNNGVVDDSQLPKDRFSAERLKGVDSTLKIQPAKLEDSAVYLCTSSLGWGNTGGLFFGEGSRLTVL.

Turning to this clonotype: A junction boundary mismatches the germline segment, possibly from a read error. The chain employs TRBV6-1 and TRBJ2-7; possible D gene TRBD1, 5 bases. The CDR3 is 14 residues long. Germline V gene sequence: CDR1 MNHNS, CDR2 SASEGT. CDR3 amino acids: CASSESLAGYGQYF. The CDR3 DNA sequence: TGTGCCAGCAGTGAAAGTCTCGCAGGGTACGGGCAGTACTTC.

Comments on this clonotype: One end of the junction varies from germline; a read error may be responsible. The V gene is TRBV29-1, the J gene TRBJ2-1; either TRBD1 or TRBD2 may fit D (6 bases each). The CDR3 contains 12 residues. Germline CDR1 and CDR2: SQVTM and ANQGSEA. The CDR3 protein is CSGGHRAGEQSF. The CDR3 DNA reads TGTAGCGGTGGCCACAGGGCGGGTGAGCAGTCCTTC.

Concerning this clonotype itself: The CDR3 does not close with the conserved phenylalanine or tryptophan, likely indicating a read error. The DNA is left out, because the CDR3 cannot be placed on it with certainty; the CDR3 is given as TCRdb lists it. The chain is built from TRBV11-3 and TRBJ1-1; the table assigns TRBD1, which was not confirmed against the DNA. The CDR3 length is 18 residues, termini included. Per the germline V gene, CDR1 is SGHNT and CDR2 is YENEEA. The CDR3 is CASSSIGPQGRMNTEAFL.

This clonotype was seen ten or more times. V usage is TRBV6-2 or TRBV6-3 and J usage is TRBJ1-3, with D possibly being TRBD1 (5 bases). Trimming removed 2 bases from V and 0 bases from J, with 14 bases in between. CDR3 length equals 17 residues. Germline V gene sequence: CDR1 MNHEY, CDR2 SVGEGT. CDR3 loop: CASSYEGTSFSGNTIYF. CDR3 in DNA: TGTGCCAGCAGTTACGAAGGGACCTCATTCTCTGGAAACACCATATATTTT.

This clonotype appeared many times. The chain combines TRBV6-5 with TRBJ2-7; D gene ambiguous. Per germline, CDR1 MNHEY and CDR2 SVGAGI. This CDR3 is built from 14 residues. Trimming removed 2 bases at V and 2 bases at J, with 10 bases between. CDR3 DNA: TGTGCCAGCAGTTACGGCCAGGCTACCTACGAGCAGTACTTC. It translates to CASSYGQATYEQYF.

The genes are TRBV14 and TRBJ1-2; no definite D call. Germline CDR1 is SGHDN and CDR2 is FVKESK. CDR3 size: 15 residues. V was trimmed by 2 bases and J by 4 bases, leaving 14 bases between them. The CDR3 reads CASSQQPQWSYGYTF. DNA for the CDR3: TGTGCCAGCAGCCAACAACCACAGTGGTCCTATGGCTACACCTTC.

This clonotype was seen only once. The rearrangement uses TRBV4-2 and TRBJ2-7; 7 nucleotides match TRBD1. Germline values: CDR1 LGHNA, CDR2 YNFKEQ. Trimming took 6 bases from V and 3 from J; bases not matched to a gene: 5. The CDR3 is made up of 13 amino acids. DNA of the CDR3: TGTGCCAGCAGATGGGGACAGAACTACGAGCAGTACTTC. Translation gives CASRWGQNYEQYF.

Of note for this clonotype: In this CDR3 the conserved last residue, phenylalanine or tryptophan, is missing, so a read error is likely. The chain is built from TRBV5-5 and TRBJ2-5; D might be TRBD2 (5 bases). The germline V and J ends were trimmed by 3 bases and 4 bases, with 10 bases remaining between them. The CDR3 contains 13 residues. The germline V gene has CDR1 SGHKS and CDR2 YYEKEE (reference sequence). DNA for the CDR3: TGTGCCAGCAGCTACGGGATGGGAGAGACCCAGTACTTA. This sequence encodes CASSYGMGETQYL.

This clonotype appeared many times. This chain connects TRBV12-3 or TRBV12-4 to TRBJ1-2, with TRBD1 matching 9 bases. The CDR3 consists of 15 residues. With 6 bases clipped from V and 4 bases from J, the junction kept 9 bases outside the gene matches. CDR3 nucleotide sequence: TGTGCCAGCAGCAGTTCCGGGACAGGGCCCTATGGCTACACCTTC. This codes for CASSSSGTGPYGYTF.

A remark on this clonotype: Being one base from a much bigger clone, this may be a read error. The chain couples TRBV7-8 to TRBJ2-3, with D possibly TRBD2 on 6 matching bases. V lost 5 bases to trimming and J lost 11 bases, with 29 bases between them. The CDR3 totals 17 residues. CDR1 is SGHVS, CDR2 FQNEAQ, per germline. CDR3 amino acids: CASSPTRQGLERHMQYF. The DNA of the CDR3 is TGTGCCAGCAGCCCGACCCGTCAGGGACTGGAACGGCATATGCAGTATTTT.

This clonotype appeared a single time. This may be a read error: a much more frequent sequence differs by one nucleotide. The chain links TRBV6-2 or TRBV6-3 to TRBJ1-6, with 7 bases aligning to TRBD1. V trimming: 8 bases; J trimming: 7 bases; junction bases outside the gene matches: 8. This CDR3 is built from 14 residues. Germline CDR1 is MNHEY and CDR2 is SVGEGT. The CDR3 is CASELTGTNSPLHF. The DNA of the CDR3 is TGTGCCAGCGAGCTGACAGGGACAAATTCACCCCTCCACTTT.

A note on this clonotype: One end of the junction fails to match germline, which may point to a read error. This chain connects TRBV4-3 to TRBJ2-3; D ambiguous. In germline, CDR1 is LGHNA, CDR2 YSLEER. The CDR3 runs 15 residues. Here the CDR3 reads CTSSQEGVNTDTQYF. The CDR3 bases are TGCACCAGCAGTCAAGAAGGCGTCAACACAGATACGCAGTATTTT.